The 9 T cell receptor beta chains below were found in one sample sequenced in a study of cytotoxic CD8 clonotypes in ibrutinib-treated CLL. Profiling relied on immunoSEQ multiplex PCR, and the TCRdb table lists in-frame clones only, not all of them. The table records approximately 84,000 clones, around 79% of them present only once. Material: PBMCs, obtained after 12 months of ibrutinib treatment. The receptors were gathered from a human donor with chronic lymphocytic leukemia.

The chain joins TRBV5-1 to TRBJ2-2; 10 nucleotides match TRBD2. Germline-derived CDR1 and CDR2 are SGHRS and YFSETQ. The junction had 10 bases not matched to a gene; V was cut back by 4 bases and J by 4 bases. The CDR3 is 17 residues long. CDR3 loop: CASSPVISGRGTGELFF. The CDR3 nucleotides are TGCGCCAGCAGCCCCGTTATAAGCGGGAGGGGCACCGGGGAGCTGTTTTTT.

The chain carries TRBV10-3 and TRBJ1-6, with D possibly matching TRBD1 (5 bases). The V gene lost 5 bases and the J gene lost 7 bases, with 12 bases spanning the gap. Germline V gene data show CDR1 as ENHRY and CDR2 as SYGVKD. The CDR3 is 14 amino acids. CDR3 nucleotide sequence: TGTGCCATCAGTCCGGGACTGGTAAATTCACCCCTCCACTTT. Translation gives CAISPGLVNSPLHF.

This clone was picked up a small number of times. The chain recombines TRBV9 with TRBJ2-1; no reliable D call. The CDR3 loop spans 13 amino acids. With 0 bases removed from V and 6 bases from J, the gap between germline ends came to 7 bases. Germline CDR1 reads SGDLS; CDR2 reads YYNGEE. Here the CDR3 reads CASSVAVLNEQFF. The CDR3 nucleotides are TGTGCCAGCAGCGTAGCTGTGCTCAATGAGCAGTTCTTC.

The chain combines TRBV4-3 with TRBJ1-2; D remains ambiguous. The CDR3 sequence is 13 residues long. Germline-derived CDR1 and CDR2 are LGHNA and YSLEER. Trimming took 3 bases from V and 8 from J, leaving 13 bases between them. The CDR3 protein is CASSQVNGEGYTF. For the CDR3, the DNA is TGCGCCAGCAGCCAGGTCAATGGGGAGGGCTACACCTTC.

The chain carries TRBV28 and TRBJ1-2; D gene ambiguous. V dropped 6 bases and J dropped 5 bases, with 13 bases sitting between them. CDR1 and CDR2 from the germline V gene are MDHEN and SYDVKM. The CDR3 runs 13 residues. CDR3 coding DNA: TGTGCCAGCAGCACCGGGCCAATTTATGGCTACACCTTC. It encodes CASSTGPIYGYTF.

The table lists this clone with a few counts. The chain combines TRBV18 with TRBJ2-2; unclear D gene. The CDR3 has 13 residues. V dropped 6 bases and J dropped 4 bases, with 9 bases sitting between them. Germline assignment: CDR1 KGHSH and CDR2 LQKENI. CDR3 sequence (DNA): TGTGCCAGCTCTGGGGATGGCACCGGGGAGCTGTTTTTT. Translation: CASSGDGTGELFF.

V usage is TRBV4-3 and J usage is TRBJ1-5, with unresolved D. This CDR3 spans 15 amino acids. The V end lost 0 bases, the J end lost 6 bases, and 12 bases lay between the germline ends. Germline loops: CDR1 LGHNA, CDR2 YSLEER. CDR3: CASSQDFSWGQPQHF. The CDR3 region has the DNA TGCGCCAGCAGCCAAGATTTCTCGTGGGGTCAGCCCCAGCATTTT.

The CDR3, as DNA: TGTGCCAGCAGCCGCGACAACTACGAGCAGTACTTC. Translation: CASSRDNYEQYF. J is TRBJ2-7 and V is TRBV28; no reliable D call. The CDR3 totals 12 residues. Germline CDR1 reads MDHEN; CDR2 reads SYDVKM. The germline V and J ends were trimmed by 6 bases and 3 bases, with 9 bases remaining between them.

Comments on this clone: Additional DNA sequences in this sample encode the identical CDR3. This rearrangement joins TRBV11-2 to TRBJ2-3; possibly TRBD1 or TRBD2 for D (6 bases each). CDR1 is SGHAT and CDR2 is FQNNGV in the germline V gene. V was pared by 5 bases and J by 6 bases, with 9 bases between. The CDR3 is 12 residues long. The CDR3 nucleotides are TGTGCCAGCAGCCCGGGGGCGGATACGCAGTATTTT. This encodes CASSPGADTQYF.